This entry lists 2 T cell receptor beta chains sequenced from one sample in a study of CD8 T cells in Susac syndrome. Random hexamers served to reverse transcribe roughly 0.45 to 1 ug RNA. From the immunoSEQ multiplex PCR reads, TCRdb called clonotypes with MiXCR, one entry per CDR3 protein. The sample includes under 200,000 distinct CDR3 sequences, approximately 93% of them seen just once. Material: CD4+ T cells from PBMCs. All receptors derive from a human donor in good health.

The V gene is TRBV11-1, the J gene TRBJ2-5; TRBD2 agrees at 7 bases. The trim removed 3 bases at V and 1 base at J, leaving 2 bases unmatched. This CDR3 region has 14 residues. Germline V gives CDR1 SGHAT, CDR2 FQDESV (reference sequence). The CDR3 DNA follows: TGTGCCAGCAGCTTTGTAGCGGGCCAAGAGACCCAGTACTTC. Amino acids: CASSFVAGQETQYF.

This clonotype is a singleton in its sample. The chain carries TRBV28 and TRBJ2-6, with D perhaps matching TRBD1 (6 bases). Looked up from germline, CDR1 is MDHEN and CDR2 is SYDVKM. The CDR3 spans 16 residues. Trimming left V 3 bases short and J 2 bases short, with 11 bases between. The CDR3 DNA sequence: TGTGCCAGCAGTTTCCCAACAGGGACTGGGGCCAACGTCCTGACTTTC. This gives the protein CASSFPTGTGANVLTF.